Shown below are 22 T cell receptor beta chains from a single sample sequenced in a study of T cell responses to AZD1222 COVID-19 vaccine. Profiling relied on immunoSEQ multiplex PCR, and the TCRdb table lists in-frame clones only, not all of them. The sample holds roughly 110,000 clones; 89% are singletons and the top ten take roughly 7%. The input for sequencing was peripheral blood, taken on day 0 of AZD1222 vaccination. These receptors were collected from an adult in good health.

There are a few counts of this clone. The chain couples TRBV2 to TRBJ2-2; D may be TRBD1 or TRBD2 (5 bases each). Trimming removed 8 bases at V and 1 base at J, with 8 bases between. Germline assignment: CDR1 SNHLY and CDR2 FYNNEI. The CDR3 is 13 residues long. DNA for the CDR3: TGTGCCAGCGGGGGAGAGAACACCGGGGAGCTGTTTTTT. Protein: CASGGENTGELFF. The full variable domain, rest sourced from reference TRBV2 and TRBJ2-2, is EPEVTQTPSHQVTQMGQEVILRCVPISNHLYFYWYRQILGQKVEFLVSFYNNEISEKSEIFDDQFSVERPDGSNFTLKIRSTKLEDSAMYFCASGGENTGELFFGEGSRLTVL.

This clone was counted between two and nine times. The rearrangement links TRBV7-9 to TRBJ1-1, with TRBD1 matching 9 bases. CDR1 is SEHNR and CDR2 is FQNEAQ in the germline V gene (reference sequence). With V trimmed by 5 bases and J by 3 bases, 7 bases remained unmatched. This CDR3 contains 15 residues. CDR3 protein: CASSPGTGSYTEAFF. Here the CDR3 DNA reads TGTGCCAGCAGCCCCGGGACAGGGAGTTACACTGAAGCTTTCTTT. Variable domain in full (rest from reference TRBV7-9 and TRBJ1-1): DTGVSQNPRHKITKRGQNVTFRCDPISEHNRLYWYRQTLGQGPEFLTYFQNEAQLEKSRLLSDRFSAERPKGSFSTLEIQRTEQGDSAMYLCASSPGTGSYTEAFFGQGTRLTVV.

The chain links TRBV7-2 to TRBJ2-1; TRBD1 matches at 7 bases. From germline, CDR1 is SGHTA and CDR2 FQGNSA. V lost 5 bases to trimming and J lost 9 bases; unmatched junction nucleotides: 13. The CDR3 is made up of 15 amino acids. The CDR3 loop reads CASSLRDGYRGEQFF. CDR3 nucleotide sequence: TGTGCCAGCAGCCTCCGGGACGGGTACAGGGGTGAGCAGTTCTTC.

This chain joins TRBV11-3 and TRBJ1-6, with D unclear. CDR3 size: 14 residues. Trimming took 2 bases from V and 6 from J, leaving 8 bases between them. Germline V gene sequence: CDR1 SGHNT, CDR2 YENEEA. The CDR3 sequence: CASSLQTSNSPLHF. CDR3 DNA: TGTGCCAGCAGCTTACAGACAAGTAATTCACCCCTCCACTTT.

CDR3 DNA sequence: TGTGCCAGCAGCTTAAGGGGACTTAACACTGAAGCTTTCTTT. This codes for CASSLRGLNTEAFF. The chain couples TRBV7-2 to TRBJ1-1; TRBD1 is a possible D gene (5 bases). Deletions cut 2 bases from V and 2 bases from J, with 9 bases between. The germline V gene has CDR1 SGHTA and CDR2 FQGNSA. This CDR3 region has 14 residues.

The chain recombines TRBV19 with TRBJ1-1; D gene ambiguous. V gave up 1 base and J gave up 2 bases, with 14 bases separating them. Germline V CDR1 and CDR2: LNHDA, SQIVND (reference sequence). This CDR3 contains 16 residues. The CDR3 protein is CASSIARQSFNTEAFF. The CDR3 DNA follows: TGTGCCAGTAGTATAGCCCGACAAAGCTTTAACACTGAAGCTTTCTTT.

This clone showed up just once. This chain connects TRBV5-1 to TRBJ2-1; the D gene is possibly TRBD2 (5 bases). Germline assignment: CDR1 SGHRS and CDR2 YFSETQ. The CDR3 sequence is 13 residues long. V lost 2 bases to trimming and J lost 13 bases, with 16 bases between them. CDR3 region: CASSFNRAGIQFF. The DNA for the CDR3 is TGCGCCAGCAGCTTCAATCGGGCGGGCATCCAGTTCTTC.

The rearrangement joins TRBV7-3 to TRBJ2-3, with D perhaps matching TRBD2 (5 bases). This CDR3 is 13 amino acids long. CDR1 SGHTA and CDR2 FQGTGA come from the germline V gene. Trimming cost V 5 bases and J 3 bases, with 9 bases left between them. CDR3 nucleotides: TGTGCCAGCAGCCCCCGAGGGACAGATACGCAGTATTTT. Protein sequence: CASSPRGTDTQYF.

The chain joins TRBV7-2 to TRBJ1-1; D remains unclear. The germline V gene has CDR1 SGHTA and CDR2 FQGNSA. The CDR3 runs to 13 residues. The V end was cut by 3 bases, the J end by 5 bases, with 10 bases between. CDR3 nucleotide sequence: TGTGCCAGCAGCTTCCGGGAAAGGACTGAAGCTTTCTTT. This codes for CASSFRERTEAFF.

J is TRBJ2-7 and V is TRBV19; unclear D gene. V lost 10 bases and J lost 2, with 9 bases in between. Germline V gene lookup returns CDR1 LNHDA and CDR2 SQIVND (reference sequence). The CDR3 is made up of 11 amino acids. The CDR3 region has the DNA TGTGCCATTCGGAAAACCTACGAGCAGTACTTC. Its protein product is CAIRKTYEQYF.

The chain recombines TRBV24-1 with TRBJ1-2; 8 bases are a match to TRBD1. V gave up 2 bases and J gave up 8 bases; unmatched junction bases: 12. Germline lookup yields CDR1 KGHDR and CDR2 SFDVKD. The CDR3 covers 16 residues. CDR3 in DNA: TGTGCCACCAGTGATTCGGCGGGGACAGGTCCCTGGGGCTACACCTTC. It is translated as CATSDSAGTGPWGYTF.

This chain joins TRBV4-1 and TRBJ1-2; 7 nucleotides line up with TRBD1. The CDR3 is 12 amino acids. CDR1 is MGHRA and CDR2 is YSYEKL in the germline V gene. V was clipped by 4 bases and J by 6 bases; unmatched bases: 2. CDR3 bases: TGCGCCAGCAGCCGAGACAGGGATGGCTACACCTTC. Translating gives CASSRDRDGYTF.

This chain uses TRBV30 with TRBJ2-2, with 11 bases that match TRBD2. CDR1 is GTSNPN and CDR2 is SVGIG in the germline V gene (reference sequence). The CDR3 has 14 amino acids. V was clipped by 4 bases and J by 3 bases; unmatched bases: 1. The CDR3 DNA is TGTGCCTGGAAACTAGCGGGAGACACCGGGGAGCTGTTTTTT. It translates to CAWKLAGDTGELFF.

This clone was seen once. The J gene is TRBJ1-3, the V gene TRBV9, with D hard to call. The CDR3 has 16 amino acids. Germline lookup yields CDR1 SGDLS and CDR2 YYNGEE. V dropped 0 bases and J dropped 1 base, with 11 bases sitting between them. Here the CDR3 DNA reads TGTGCCAGCAGCGTAGACGCCACCCCTTCTGGAAACACCATATATTTT. The encoded protein is CASSVDATPSGNTIYF.

This chain uses TRBV18 with TRBJ2-3; D could derive from TRBD1 or TRBD2 (5 bases each). V was cut by 4 bases and J by 4 bases, with 18 bases left in between. CDR1 is KGHSH, CDR2 LQKENI, per germline. CDR3 length: 16 amino acids. CDR3: CASSLTGTKPSDTQYF. Written as DNA, the CDR3 is TGTGCCAGCTCACTAACCGGGACGAAACCCTCAGATACGCAGTATTTT.

The chain couples TRBV28 to TRBJ1-2; possibly TRBD1 for D (6 bases). This CDR3 contains 14 residues. Germline lookup yields CDR1 MDHEN and CDR2 SYDVKM. Trimming shortened V by 5 bases and J by 2 bases, and 12 bases separated the two germline ends. Written as DNA, the CDR3 is TGTGCCAGCAGTCCCACAGGGAGAAACTATGGCTACACCTTC. Its translation is CASSPTGRNYGYTF.

The chain recombines TRBV13 with TRBJ2-7; weak D call: TRBD1 (6 bases). Germline-derived CDR1 and CDR2 are PRHDT and FYEKMQ (reference sequence). V was trimmed by 6 bases and J by 6 bases, leaving 27 bases between them. This CDR3 is 17 amino acids long. The CDR3 sequence: CASSFTLTTGAPREQYF. The CDR3 DNA follows: TGTGCCAGCAGTTTTACCCTAACGACAGGCGCCCCCCGCGAGCAGTACTTC.

The rearrangement uses TRBV28 and TRBJ2-6; D possibly corresponds to TRBD2 (5 bases). Trimming took 7 bases from V and 4 from J, leaving 14 bases between them. This CDR3 comprises 15 residues. Germline-derived CDR1 and CDR2 are MDHEN and SYDVKM. For the CDR3, the DNA is TGTGCCAGCACCTTCGGTTGGAGGGGGGCCAACGTCCTGACTTTC. Encoded protein: CASTFGWRGANVLTF. Complete variable domain (other parts from reference TRBV28 and TRBJ2-6): DVKVTQSSRYLVKRTGEKVFLECVQDMDHENMFWYRQDPGLGLRLIYFSYDVKMKEKGDIPEGYSVSREKKERFSLILESASTNQTSMYLCASTFGWRGANVLTFGAGSRLTVL.

This sequence joins TRBV3-1 (or the pseudogene TRBV3-2) and TRBJ1-3; D remains unclear. Germline CDR1 is LGHDT and CDR2 is YNNKEL (reference sequence). This CDR3 is 14 amino acids long. V gave up 2 bases and J gave up 4 bases, with 9 bases separating them. Here the CDR3 DNA reads TGTGCCAGCAGCCAAAGTGATCAGGGAAACACCATATATTTT. This encodes CASSQSDQGNTIYF.

The rearrangement uses TRBV4-2 and TRBJ1-2; D ambiguous. The germline V gene has CDR1 LGHNA and CDR2 YNFKEQ. Trimming took 0 bases from V and 4 from J, leaving 9 bases between them. The CDR3 runs 14 residues. DNA for the CDR3: TGTGCCAGCAGCCAAGATCCTCTAGTCTATGGCTACACCTTC. Translating it yields CASSQDPLVYGYTF.

The J gene is TRBJ2-5, the V gene TRBV18; TRBD1 aligns across 9 bases. The V gene end was trimmed by 5 bases and the J gene end by 4 bases; junction bases not matched to a gene: 2. This CDR3 region has 13 residues. CDR1 is KGHSH, CDR2 LQKENI, per germline. The CDR3 DNA is TGTGCCAGCTCAATGGGACAGGGAGAGACCCAGTACTTC. Amino acid sequence: CASSMGQGETQYF. Looking up the rest from reference TRBV18 and TRBJ2-5 gives the full variable domain: NAGVMQNPRHLVRRRGQEARLRCSPMKGHSHVYWYRQLPEEGLKFMVYLQKENIIDESGMPKERFSAEFPKEGPSILRIQQVVRGDSAAYFCASSMGQGETQYFGPGTRLLVL.

The chain combines TRBV5-1 with TRBJ2-5; D remains ambiguous. The CDR3 is 14 amino acids. The germline V gene encodes CDR1 SGHRS and CDR2 YFSETQ. Trimming took 0 bases from V and 4 from J, leaving 10 bases between them. The CDR3 is CASSLDSGSETQYF. CDR3 coding DNA: TGCGCCAGCAGCTTGGATTCAGGTTCAGAGACCCAGTACTTC.